The TCR beta chain under discussion was sequenced for a study of identical twins. Study-level findings and limits: The presence of invariant MAIT and iNKT cells could partly confound analyses of zero-insertion sequences.

With no exceptions, donors were healthy Caucasians. Unique molecular identifiers were present on the cDNA, and a universal primer site came from template switching. TCRdb recomputed calls from the 5' RACE reads with MiXCR, one row per CDR3 protein. The sample lists 540,000 or so distinct CDR3 sequences; around 24% were seen once. This clonotype was observed a few times. Its antigen is currently unknown. These data were also reused for a study on yellow fever vaccine responses in identical twins.

Sample: CD4+ T cells sorted from blood. This clonotype originated in a woman aged 18-29 years in good health.

CDR3 nucleotides: TGTGCCACCGCTGGGACAGGGGGCACAGATACGCAGTATTTT. It codes for CATAGTGGTDTQYF. The J gene is TRBJ2-3, the V gene TRBV24-1; the match to TRBD1 covers 10 bases. V gave up 9 bases and J gave up 1 base; unmatched junction bases: 3. This CDR3 spans 14 amino acids. Germline V gives CDR1 KGHDR, CDR2 SFDVKD.